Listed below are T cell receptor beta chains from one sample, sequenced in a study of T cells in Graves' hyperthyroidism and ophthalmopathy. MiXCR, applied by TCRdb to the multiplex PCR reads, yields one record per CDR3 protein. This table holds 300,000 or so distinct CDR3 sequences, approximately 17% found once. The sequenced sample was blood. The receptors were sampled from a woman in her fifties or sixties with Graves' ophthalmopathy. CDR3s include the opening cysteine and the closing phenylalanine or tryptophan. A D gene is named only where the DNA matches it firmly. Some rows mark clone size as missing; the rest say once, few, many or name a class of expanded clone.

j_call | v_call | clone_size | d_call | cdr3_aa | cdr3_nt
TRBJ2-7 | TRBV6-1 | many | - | CASRNDHISYEQYF | TGTGCCAGCAGAAACGACCATATTTCCTACGAGCAGTACTTC
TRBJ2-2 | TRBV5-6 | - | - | CASTEGTRTGELFF | TGTGCCAGCACCGAGGGTACGAGGACCGGGGAGCTGTTTTTT
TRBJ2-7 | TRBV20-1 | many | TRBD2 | CSARRGGTTYEQYF | TGCAGTGCTAGAAGGGGAGGGACTACCTACGAGCAGTACTTC
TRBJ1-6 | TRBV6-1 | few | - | CASRGIWSSPLHF | TGTGCCAGCAGGGGGATCTGGAGTTCACCCCTCCACTTT
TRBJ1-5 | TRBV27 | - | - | CASSFFGQRNQPQHF | TGTGCCAGCAGTTTCTTCGGACAGCGTAATCAGCCCCAGCATTTT
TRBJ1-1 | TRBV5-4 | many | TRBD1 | CASSSGRDRGGNTEAFF | TGTGCCAGCAGCAGTGGTAGAGACAGGGGAGGGAACACTGAAGCTTTCTTT
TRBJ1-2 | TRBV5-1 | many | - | CASSGATAGYGYTF | TGCGCCAGCAGCGGAGCGACAGCTGGATATGGCTACACCTTC
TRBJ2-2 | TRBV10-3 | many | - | CAISGGQNTGELFF | TGTGCCATCAGTGGTGGACAGAACACCGGGGAGCTGTTTTTT
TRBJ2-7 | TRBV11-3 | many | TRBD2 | CASSLGTSGNKQYF | TGTGCCAGCAGCTTGGGGACTAGCGGGAATAAGCAGTACTTC
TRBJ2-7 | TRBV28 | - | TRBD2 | CASSLISGSTWTYEQYF | TGTGCCAGCAGTTTAATCAGCGGGAGTACCTGGACCTACGAGCAGTACTTC
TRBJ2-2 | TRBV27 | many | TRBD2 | CASSLQLRLAGGELFF | TGTGCCAGCAGTTTACAACTCCGACTAGCTGGCGGGGAGCTGTTTTTT
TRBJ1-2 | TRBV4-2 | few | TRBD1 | CASSQDGDRGYGYTF | TGTGCCAGCAGCCAAGATGGGGACAGGGGATATGGCTACACCTTC
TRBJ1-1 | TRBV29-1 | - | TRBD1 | CSVGTGNEAFF | TGCAGCGTTGGGACAGGGAATGAAGCTTTCTTT
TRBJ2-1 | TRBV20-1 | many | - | CSAPGFDNEQFF | TGCAGTGCTCCAGGGTTCGACAATGAGCAGTTCTTC
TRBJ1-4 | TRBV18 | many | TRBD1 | CASSPRGLDEKLFF | TGTGCCAGCTCACCCAGGGGGCTAGATGAAAAACTGTTTTTT
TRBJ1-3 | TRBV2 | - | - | CASKSDSGNTIYF | TGTGCCAGCAAGTCGGACTCTGGAAACACCATATATTTT
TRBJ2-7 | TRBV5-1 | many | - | CASRDGTSLGHEQYF | TGCGCCAGCAGAGATGGGACTTCACTCGGGCACGAGCAGTACTTC
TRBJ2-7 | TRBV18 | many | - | CASSPVRDEQYF | TGTGCCAGCTCACCGGTCAGAGACGAGCAGTACTTC
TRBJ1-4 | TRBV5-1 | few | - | CASSLDDRREKLFF | TGCGCCAGCAGCTTGGATGACAGGAGGGAAAAACTGTTTTTT
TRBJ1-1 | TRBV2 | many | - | CASSASGGLVMNTEAFF | TGTGCCAGCAGTGCGTCCGGAGGGTTGGTCATGAACACTGAAGCTTTCTTT
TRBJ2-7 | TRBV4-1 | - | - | CASSQAGISYEQYF | TGCGCCAGCAGCCAAGCCGGGATATCCTACGAGCAGTACTTC
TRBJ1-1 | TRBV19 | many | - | CASSIPPGSRNTEAFF | TGTGCCAGTAGTATCCCCCCCGGGAGCCGAAACACTGAAGCTTTCTTT
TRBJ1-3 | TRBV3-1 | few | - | CASSPSGAGNTIYF | TGTGCCAGCAGCCCAAGCGGGGCTGGAAACACCATATATTTT
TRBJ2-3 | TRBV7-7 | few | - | CASSLGTGPGADTQYF | TGTGCTAGCAGCTTGGGCACGGGACCAGGCGCAGATACGCAGTATTTT
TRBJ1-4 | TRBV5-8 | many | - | CASSYLSDLTWEKLFF | TGTGCCAGCAGCTACCTCTCGGACTTGACGTGGGAAAAACTGTTTTTT
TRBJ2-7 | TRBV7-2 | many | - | CASRRGRAYEQYF | TGTGCCAGCAGGAGGGGCAGAGCCTACGAGCAGTACTTC
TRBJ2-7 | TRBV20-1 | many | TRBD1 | CSASGTGEYEQYF | TGCAGTGCATCCGGGACAGGGGAGTACGAGCAGTACTTC
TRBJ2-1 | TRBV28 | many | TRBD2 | CASSPGTSGSYNEQFF | TGTGCCAGCAGCCCCGGGACTAGCGGCTCCTACAATGAGCAGTTCTTC
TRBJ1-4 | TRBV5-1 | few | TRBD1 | CASSLGQGSRNEKLFF | TGCGCCAGCAGCTTGGGACAGGGGTCACGAAATGAAAAACTGTTTTTT
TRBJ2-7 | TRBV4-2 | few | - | CASSQAASPSYEQYF | TGTGCCAGCAGCCAAGCCGCTAGCCCATCCTACGAGCAGTACTTC
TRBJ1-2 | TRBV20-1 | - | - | CSARFDRNYGYTF | TGCAGTGCTAGATTCGACAGGAACTATGGCTACACCTTC
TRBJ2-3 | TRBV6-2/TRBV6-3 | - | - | CASRLDSGTDTQYF | TGTGCCAGCAGACTAGACTCGGGCACAGATACGCAGTATTTT
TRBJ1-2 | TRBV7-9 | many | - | CASSWTPASYTF | TGTGCCAGCAGCTGGACACCCGCCAGCTACACCTTC
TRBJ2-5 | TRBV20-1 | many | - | CSARDPGGRGETQYF | TGCAGTGCTAGAGATCCCGGGGGGCGCGGAGAGACCCAGTACTTC
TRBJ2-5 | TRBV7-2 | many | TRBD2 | CASSFPAGVGETQYF | TGTGCCAGCAGCTTCCCAGCGGGAGTAGGTGAGACCCAGTACTTC
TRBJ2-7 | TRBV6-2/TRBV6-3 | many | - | CASRDYEQYF | TGTGCCAGCAGAGACTACGAGCAGTACTTC
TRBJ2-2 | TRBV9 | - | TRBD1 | CASRDRASTGKLFF | TGTGCCAGCAGAGACAGGGCGAGCACCGGGAAGCTGTTTTTT
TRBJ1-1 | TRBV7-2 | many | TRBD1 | CASSARPGTGSGAEAFF | TGTGCCAGCAGCGCCCGTCCCGGGACAGGGTCGGGAGCTGAAGCTTTCTTT
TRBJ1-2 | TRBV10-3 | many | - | CAISPSGLADGYTF | TGTGCCATCAGTCCCTCGGGGCTCGCGGATGGCTACACCTTC
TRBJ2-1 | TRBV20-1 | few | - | CSARWGIVGRYNEQFF | TGCAGTGCTAGGTGGGGAATAGTGGGGCGATACAATGAGCAGTTCTTC
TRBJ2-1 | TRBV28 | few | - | CASYTHGGSSYNEQFF | TGTGCCAGCTACACACACGGGGGAAGCTCCTACAATGAGCAGTTCTTC
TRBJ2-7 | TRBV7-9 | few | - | CASSSLGISYEQYF | TGTGCCAGCAGCTCCCTTGGTATATCCTACGAGCAGTACTTC
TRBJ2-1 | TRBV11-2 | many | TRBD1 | CASSSQGASIDEQFF | TGTGCCAGCAGCTCCCAGGGGGCTTCTATCGATGAGCAGTTCTTC
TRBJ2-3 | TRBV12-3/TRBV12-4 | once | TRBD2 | CASRLGLVGGTDTQYF | TGTGCCAGCAGGCTGGGACTAGTGGGAGGCACAGATACGCAGTATTTT
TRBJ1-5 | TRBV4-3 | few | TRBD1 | CASSQDRFGNQPQHF | TGCGCCAGCAGTCAGGACAGGTTCGGCAATCAGCCCCAGCATTTT
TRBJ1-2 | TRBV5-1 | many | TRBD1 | CASSNPDGTGDGYTF | TGCGCCAGCAGCAACCCCGACGGGACAGGGGATGGCTACACCTTC
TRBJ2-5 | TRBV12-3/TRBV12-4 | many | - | CASRKVPQETQYF | TGTGCCAGCAGGAAGGTCCCACAAGAGACCCAGTACTTC